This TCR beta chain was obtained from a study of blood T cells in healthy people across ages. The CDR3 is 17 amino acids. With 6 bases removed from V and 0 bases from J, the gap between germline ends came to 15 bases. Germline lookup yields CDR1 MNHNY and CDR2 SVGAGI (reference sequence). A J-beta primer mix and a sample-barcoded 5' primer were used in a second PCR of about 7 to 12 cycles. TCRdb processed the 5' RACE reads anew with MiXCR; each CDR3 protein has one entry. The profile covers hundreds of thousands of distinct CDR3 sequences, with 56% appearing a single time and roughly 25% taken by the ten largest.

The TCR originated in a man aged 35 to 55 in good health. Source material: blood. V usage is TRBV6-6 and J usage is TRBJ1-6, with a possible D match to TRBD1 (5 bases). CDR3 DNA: TGTGCCAGCAGCCCCGGGACTCCCAGCTCCTATAATTCACCCCTCCACTTT. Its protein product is CASSPGTPSSYNSPLHF.